The sequence of this T cell receptor (beta chain) was determined in a study of blood T cell repertoires in COVID-19. In the study overall: Some COVID-19 samples were acute and others convalescent; all came from the United States, Italy and Spain.

Per the study methods: Amplification of reference gene primers was used by the study to estimate nucleated cell counts. TCRdb's copy holds only in-frame clones and misses some; the assay was immunoSEQ multiplex PCR. V, J and clone size are those of that table, while D and trimming were read from the DNA. In the table there are roughly 70,000 clones, approximately 89% of which are singletons. This clonotype originated in a woman between 45 and 65 years old with active COVID-19. Sequencing used peripheral blood.

CDR3 region: CARRNRVPNEKLFF. DNA of the CDR3: TGTGCCAGGAGAAACAGGGTTCCTAATGAAAAACTGTTTTTT. The genes are TRBV19 and TRBJ1-4, with D possibly matching TRBD1 (6 bases). Germline values: CDR1 LNHDA, CDR2 SQIVND (reference sequence). V was pared by 9 bases and J by 3 bases, with 14 bases between. There are 14 residues in the CDR3.